Listed here is a single T cell receptor beta chain. Its antigen is currently unknown. This sample stems from a study of cytomegalovirus exposure and HLA in healthy donors. Study overall: An early release of data contained approximately 85 million unique TCRs, which came from HLA-typed donors. Study-level findings and limits: A cluster of highly shared sequence variants was likely a sequencing artifact.

Vbeta (60) and Jbeta (13) primers were used in the PCR. Authors' analysis steps: A later analysis tallied tens of millions of unique TCR beta chains, roughly 11 million of them shared. Method: immunoSEQ multiplex PCR; TCRdb's copy keeps in-frame clones and lacks some. Clone size and V and J calls were adopted from that table, with D and trimming inferred from the DNA. The sample gives some 100,000 clones, 65% to 85% of which show up once; more than 2.5% is in the top ten. The V end was cut by 5 bases, the J end by 5 bases, with 12 bases between. The germline V gene encodes CDR1 LNHDA and CDR2 SQIVND (reference sequence). CDR3 length equals 13 residues.

The TCR was taken from a female donor in good health and CMV-seropositive. The sequenced material came from PBMCs. The rearrangement links TRBV19 to TRBJ2-5; D is ambiguous. The chain's CDR3 is CASSPRLSETQYF. Written as DNA, the CDR3 is TGTGCCAGTAGTCCGCGCCTGTCGGAGACCCAGTACTTC.